Here is one TCR beta chain with its context. A single base separates this from a much larger clone, so it may be a read error. Amplification of TCR alpha and beta CDR3 regions from RNA used iRepertoire nested multiplex PCR. Each CDR3 protein gets one entry after TCRdb re-called the multiplex PCR reads with MiXCR. This repertoire shows approximately 400,000 distinct CDR3 sequences, 41% found once; its top ten account for about 12%. The CDR3 extends over 13 amino acids. Germline lookup yields CDR1 SGHTA and CDR2 FQGNSA. V was shortened by 6 bases and J by 9 bases, with 17 bases between the two germline ends. The data were taken from a study of glioma-infiltrating T cells. Study-level information: Blood libraries targeted roughly 4- to 11-fold coverage of about one million T cells.

The sequence derives from a human donor with low-grade glioma or glioblastoma, undergoing nonglioma brain surgery, or in good health (not recorded which). The rearrangement uses TRBV7-2 and TRBJ1-1; tentative D call: TRBD1 (6 bases). Material: glioma tissue, nonneoplastic brain tissue, or PBMCs (not recorded which). The CDR3 here is CASSFLQGTKAFF. For the CDR3, the DNA is TGTGCCAGCAGTTTCCTACAGGGTACTAAAGCTTTCTTT.